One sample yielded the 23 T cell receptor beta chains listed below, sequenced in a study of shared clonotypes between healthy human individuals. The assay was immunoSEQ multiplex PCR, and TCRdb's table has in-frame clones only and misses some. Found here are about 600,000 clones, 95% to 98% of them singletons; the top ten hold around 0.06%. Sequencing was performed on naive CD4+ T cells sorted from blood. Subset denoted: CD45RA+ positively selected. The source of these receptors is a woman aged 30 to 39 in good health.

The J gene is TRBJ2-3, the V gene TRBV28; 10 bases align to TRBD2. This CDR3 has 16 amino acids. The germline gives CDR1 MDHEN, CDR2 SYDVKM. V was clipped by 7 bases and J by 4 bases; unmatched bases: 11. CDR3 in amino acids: CASTISSGSRADTQYF. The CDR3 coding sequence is TGTGCCAGCACTATTTCTAGCGGGAGCAGGGCAGATACGCAGTATTTT.

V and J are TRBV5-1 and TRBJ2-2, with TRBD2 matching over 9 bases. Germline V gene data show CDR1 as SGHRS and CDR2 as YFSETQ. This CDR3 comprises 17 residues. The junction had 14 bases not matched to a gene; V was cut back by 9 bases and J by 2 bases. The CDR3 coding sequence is TGCGCCACCAGACTAGCGGAGTCCCAACTAAACACCGGGGAGCTGTTTTTT. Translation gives CATRLAESQLNTGELFF.

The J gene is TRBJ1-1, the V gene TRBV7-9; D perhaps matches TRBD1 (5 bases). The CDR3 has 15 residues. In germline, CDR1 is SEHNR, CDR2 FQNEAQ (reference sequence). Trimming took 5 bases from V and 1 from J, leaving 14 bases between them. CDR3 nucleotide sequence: TGTGCCAGCAGCCCAGGGTTTATAAAGAACACTGAAGCTTTCTTT. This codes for CASSPGFIKNTEAFF.

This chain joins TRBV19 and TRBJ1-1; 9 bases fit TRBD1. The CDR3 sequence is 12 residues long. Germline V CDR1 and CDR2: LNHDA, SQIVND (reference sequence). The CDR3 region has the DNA TGTGCGACCCGGGACAGGGACACTGAAGCTTTCTTT. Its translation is CATRDRDTEAFF.

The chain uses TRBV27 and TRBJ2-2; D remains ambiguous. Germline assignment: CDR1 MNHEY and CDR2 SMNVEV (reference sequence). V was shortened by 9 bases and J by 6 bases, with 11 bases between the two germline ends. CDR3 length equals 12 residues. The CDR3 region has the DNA TGTGCCAGTTCAGTTTTACCCGGGGAGCTGTTTTTT. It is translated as CASSVLPGELFF.

The CDR3 DNA follows: TGTGCCAGCAGCTACAGATCTAGCGGGGGGGTATCCTACAATGAGCAGTTCTTC. Protein sequence: CASSYRSSGGVSYNEQFF. The chain joins TRBV7-3 to TRBJ2-1; the match to TRBD2 covers 12 bases. Per germline, CDR1 SGHTA and CDR2 FQGTGA. This CDR3 spans 18 amino acids. The ends lost 4 bases at V and 1 base at J; junction bases unmatched: 8.

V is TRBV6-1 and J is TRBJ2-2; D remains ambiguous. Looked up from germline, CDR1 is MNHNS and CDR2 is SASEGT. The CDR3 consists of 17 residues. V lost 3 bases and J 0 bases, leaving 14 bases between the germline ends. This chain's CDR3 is CASSEPARPTNTGELFF. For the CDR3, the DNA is TGTGCCAGCAGTGAGCCCGCACGCCCCACGAACACCGGGGAGCTGTTTTTT.

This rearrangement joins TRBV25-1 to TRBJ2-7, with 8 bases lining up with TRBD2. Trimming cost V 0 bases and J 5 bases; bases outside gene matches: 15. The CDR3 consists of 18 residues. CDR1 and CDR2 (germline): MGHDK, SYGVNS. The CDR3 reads CASSEYPALGAGGHEQYF. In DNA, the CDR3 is TGTGCCAGCAGTGAATACCCCGCGCTCGGGGCGGGAGGCCACGAGCAGTACTTC.

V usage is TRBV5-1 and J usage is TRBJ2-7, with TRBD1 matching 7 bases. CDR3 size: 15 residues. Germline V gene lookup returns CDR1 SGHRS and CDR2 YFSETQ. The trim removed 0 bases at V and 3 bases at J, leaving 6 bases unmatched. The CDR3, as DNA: TGCGCCAGCAGCTTGGATGGCACAGGGGACTACGAGCAGTACTTC. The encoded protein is CASSLDGTGDYEQYF.

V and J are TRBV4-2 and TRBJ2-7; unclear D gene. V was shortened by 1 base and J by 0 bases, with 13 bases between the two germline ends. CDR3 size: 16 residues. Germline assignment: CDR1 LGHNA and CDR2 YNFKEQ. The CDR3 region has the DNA TGTGCCAGCAGCCAAGTTCCCTCCGACATCTCCTACGAGCAGTACTTC. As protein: CASSQVPSDISYEQYF.

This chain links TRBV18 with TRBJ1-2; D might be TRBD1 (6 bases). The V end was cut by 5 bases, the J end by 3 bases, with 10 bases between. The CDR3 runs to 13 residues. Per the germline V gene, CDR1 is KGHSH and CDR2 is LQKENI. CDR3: CASSAGQDYGYTF. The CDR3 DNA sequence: TGTGCCAGCTCAGCGGGACAAGACTATGGCTACACCTTC.

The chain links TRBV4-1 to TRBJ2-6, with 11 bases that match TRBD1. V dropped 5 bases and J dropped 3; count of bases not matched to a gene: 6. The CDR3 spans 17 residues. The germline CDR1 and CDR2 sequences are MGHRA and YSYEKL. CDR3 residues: CASSYRTGGVGANVLTF. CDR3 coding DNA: TGCGCCAGCAGCTACCGGACAGGGGGCGTTGGGGCCAACGTCCTGACTTTC.

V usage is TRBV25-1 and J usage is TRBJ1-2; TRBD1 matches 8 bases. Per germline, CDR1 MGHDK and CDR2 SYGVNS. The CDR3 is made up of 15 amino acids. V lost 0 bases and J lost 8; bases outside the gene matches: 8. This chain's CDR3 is CASSEYGRTGIGYTF. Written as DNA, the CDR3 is TGTGCCAGCAGTGAATATGGAAGGACAGGGATCGGCTACACCTTC.

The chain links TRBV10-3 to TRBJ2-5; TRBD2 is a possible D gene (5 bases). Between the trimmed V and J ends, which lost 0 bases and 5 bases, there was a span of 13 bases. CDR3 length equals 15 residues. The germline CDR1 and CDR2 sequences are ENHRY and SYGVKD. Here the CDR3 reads CAISESVGVMETQYF. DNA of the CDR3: TGTGCCATCAGTGAGTCGGTGGGAGTAATGGAGACCCAGTACTTC.

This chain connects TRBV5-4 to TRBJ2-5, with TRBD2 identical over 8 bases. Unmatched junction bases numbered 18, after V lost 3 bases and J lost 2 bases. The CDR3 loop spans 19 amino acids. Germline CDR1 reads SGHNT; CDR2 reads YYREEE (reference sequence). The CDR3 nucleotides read TGTGCCAGCAGCTCCCCCACAGGCTGGCGGGAGGTCCTTCAAGAGACCCAGTACTTC. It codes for CASSSPTGWREVLQETQYF.

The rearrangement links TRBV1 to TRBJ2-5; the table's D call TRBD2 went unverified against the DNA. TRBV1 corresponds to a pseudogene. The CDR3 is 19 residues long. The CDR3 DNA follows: TGCACCAGCAGCCAAGTCCGTCGGACTAGCGGGGGGATGTGGGAGACCCAGTACTTC. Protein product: CTSSQVRRTSGGMWETQYF.

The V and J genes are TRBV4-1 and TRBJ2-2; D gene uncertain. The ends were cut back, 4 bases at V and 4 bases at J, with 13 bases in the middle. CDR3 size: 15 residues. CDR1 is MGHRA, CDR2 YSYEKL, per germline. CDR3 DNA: TGCGCCAGCAGCCCGTACGGACCTCTCACCGGGGAGCTGTTTTTT. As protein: CASSPYGPLTGELFF.

In DNA, the CDR3 is TGTGCCAGCACCAACAGGAGAGATCAGCCCCAGCATTTT. The encoded protein is CASTNRRDQPQHF. The chain links TRBV6-6 to TRBJ1-5; TRBD1 is a possible D gene (5 bases). The V and J ends lost 7 bases and 5 bases respectively, with 12 bases between them. Per the germline V gene, CDR1 is MNHNY and CDR2 is SVGAGI (reference sequence). The CDR3 sequence is 13 residues long.

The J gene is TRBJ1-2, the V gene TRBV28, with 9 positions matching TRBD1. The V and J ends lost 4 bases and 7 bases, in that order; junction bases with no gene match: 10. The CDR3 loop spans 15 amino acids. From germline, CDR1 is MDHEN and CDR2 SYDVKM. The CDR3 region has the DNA TGTGCCAGCAGTTCGACAGGGGGGTTGATGAGTGGCTACACCTTC. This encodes CASSSTGGLMSGYTF.

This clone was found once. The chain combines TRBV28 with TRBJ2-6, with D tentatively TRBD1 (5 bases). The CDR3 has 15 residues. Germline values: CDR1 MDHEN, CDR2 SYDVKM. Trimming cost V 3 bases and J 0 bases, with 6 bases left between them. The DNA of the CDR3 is TGTGCCAGCAGTTTCAGGGTCTCTGGGGCCAACGTCCTGACTTTC. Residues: CASSFRVSGANVLTF.

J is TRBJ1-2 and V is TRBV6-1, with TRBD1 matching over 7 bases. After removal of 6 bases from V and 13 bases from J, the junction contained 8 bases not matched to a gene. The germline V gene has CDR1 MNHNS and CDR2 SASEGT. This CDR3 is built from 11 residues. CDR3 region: CASRDEPGGTF. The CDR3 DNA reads TGTGCCAGCAGAGATGAACCAGGGGGCACCTTC.

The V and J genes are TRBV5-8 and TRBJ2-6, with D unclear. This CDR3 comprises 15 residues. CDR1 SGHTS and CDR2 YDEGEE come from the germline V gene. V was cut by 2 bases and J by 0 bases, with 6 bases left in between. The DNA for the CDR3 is TGTGCCAGCAGCTTTCTACCCTCTGGGGCCAACGTCCTGACTTTC. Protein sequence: CASSFLPSGANVLTF.

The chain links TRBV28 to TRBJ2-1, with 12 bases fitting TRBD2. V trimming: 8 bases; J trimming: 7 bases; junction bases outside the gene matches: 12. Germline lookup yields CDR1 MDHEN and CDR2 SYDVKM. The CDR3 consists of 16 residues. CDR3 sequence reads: CASPPSGRALLNEQFF. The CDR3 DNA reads TGTGCCAGCCCGCCTAGCGGGAGGGCCTTATTGAATGAGCAGTTCTTC.